Listed below are T cell receptor beta chains from one sample, sequenced in a study of shared clonotypes between healthy human individuals. The data were produced by immunoSEQ multiplex PCR, yet TCRdb's version contains in-frame clones alone and is incomplete. The sample records 450,000 to 500,000 clones, about 84% being singletons. Sequenced sample: PBMCs. The receptors stem from a woman aged 40-49 years in good health. Some clones in this sample may be carry-over from other donors' samples. The CDR3 runs from the conserved cysteine through the conserved F or W. The order of the fields is D gene, J gene, clone size, V gene, CDR3 protein, CDR3 DNA. A D gene is named only where the DNA matches it firmly. A clone size is listed for some rows: how often the clone was seen (once, few, many), or a class if it is expanded.

d_gene: TRBD1
j_gene: TRBJ2-7
abundance: -
v_gene: TRBV19
CDR3aa: CASTDRATYEQYF
CDR3nt: TGTGCCAGTACAGACAGGGCAACCTACGAGCAGTACTTC

d_gene: -
j_gene: TRBJ1-2
abundance: -
v_gene: TRBV5-5
CDR3aa: CASSWDGFYGYTF
CDR3nt: TGTGCCAGCAGTTGGGACGGCTTCTATGGCTACACCTTC

d_gene: TRBD2
j_gene: TRBJ2-5
abundance: -
v_gene: TRBV2
CDR3aa: CASSAEVAGGPVRKETQYF
CDR3nt: TGTGCCAGCAGCGCCGAGGTAGCGGGAGGGCCAGTAAGAAAAGAGACCCAGTACTTC

d_gene: TRBD2
j_gene: TRBJ2-2
abundance: -
v_gene: TRBV27
CDR3aa: CASSLFSGTDTGELFF
CDR3nt: TGTGCCAGCAGTTTATTTAGCGGGACGGACACCGGGGAGCTGTTTTTT

d_gene: -
j_gene: TRBJ1-2
abundance: many
v_gene: TRBV29-1
CDR3aa: CSVVGRYGYTF
CDR3nt: TGCAGCGTTGTAGGACGCTATGGCTACACCTTC

d_gene: -
j_gene: TRBJ1-2
abundance: -
v_gene: TRBV5-1
CDR3aa: CASSLPREGGGYTF
CDR3nt: TGCGCCAGCAGCTTGCCCAGGGAGGGTGGTGGCTACACCTTC

d_gene: -
j_gene: TRBJ2-1
abundance: -
v_gene: TRBV7-2
CDR3aa: CASSPRSSVRFF
CDR3nt: TGTGCCAGCAGCCCCCGTTCCTCAGTCCGGTTCTTC

d_gene: -
j_gene: TRBJ1-1
abundance: -
v_gene: TRBV30
CDR3aa: CAWRGVVNTEAFF
CDR3nt: TGTGCCTGGAGAGGGGTTGTGAACACTGAAGCTTTCTTT

d_gene: -
j_gene: TRBJ2-3
abundance: -
v_gene: TRBV29-1
CDR3aa: CSVENPGVGQYF
CDR3nt: TGCAGCGTTGAAAACCCGGGGGTCGGGCAGTATTTT

d_gene: TRBD2
j_gene: TRBJ2-7
abundance: -
v_gene: TRBV10-3
CDR3aa: CAISGLAGVNEQYF
CDR3nt: TGTGCCATCAGTGGACTAGCGGGAGTAAACGAGCAGTACTTC

d_gene: -
j_gene: TRBJ2-7
abundance: -
v_gene: TRBV6-6
CDR3aa: CASSSLSSGNREQYF
CDR3nt: TGTGCCAGCAGTTCTTTGTCCTCAGGGAATCGCGAGCAGTACTTC

d_gene: -
j_gene: TRBJ2-5
abundance: -
v_gene: TRBV28
CDR3aa: CASSPFRRRTLTQETQYF
CDR3nt: TGTGCCAGCAGTCCATTTAGAAGACGGACCTTAACCCAAGAGACCCAGTACTTC

d_gene: TRBD1
j_gene: TRBJ1-5
abundance: -
v_gene: TRBV19
CDR3aa: CASSVGTGRAGQPQHF
CDR3nt: TGTGCCAGTAGTGTTGGGACAGGGAGGGCCGGTCAGCCCCAGCATTTT

d_gene: -
j_gene: TRBJ2-1
abundance: -
v_gene: TRBV5-1
CDR3aa: CASSLGSVSSEQFF
CDR3nt: TGCGCCAGCAGCTTGGGGTCCGTTTCCTCCGAGCAGTTCTTC

d_gene: -
j_gene: TRBJ2-2
abundance: -
v_gene: TRBV7-3
CDR3aa: CASSPQRSGELFF
CDR3nt: TGTGCCAGCAGCCCTCAAAGATCCGGGGAGCTGTTTTTT

d_gene: -
j_gene: TRBJ2-2
abundance: few
v_gene: TRBV19
CDR3aa: CASSPTRSNTGELFF
CDR3nt: TGTGCCAGTAGTCCGACTAGATCTAACACCGGGGAGCTGTTTTTT

d_gene: -
j_gene: TRBJ2-3
abundance: -
v_gene: TRBV29-1
CDR3aa: CSVGTFSGKGDTQYF
CDR3nt: TGCAGCGTTGGGACCTTTAGCGGAAAGGGAGATACGCAGTATTTT

d_gene: -
j_gene: TRBJ1-1
abundance: -
v_gene: TRBV15
CDR3aa: CATSRSGRVNTEAFF
CDR3nt: TGTGCCACCAGCAGATCGGGGCGGGTGAACACTGAAGCTTTCTTT

d_gene: TRBD2
j_gene: TRBJ2-7
abundance: -
v_gene: TRBV15
CDR3aa: CATSRAGGTSGNEQYF
CDR3nt: TGTGCCACCAGCAGAGCCGGGGGCACTAGCGGGAACGAGCAGTACTTC

d_gene: -
j_gene: TRBJ2-7
abundance: many
v_gene: TRBV29-1
CDR3aa: CSVETPGREQYF
CDR3nt: TGCAGCGTTGAAACCCCGGGTAGGGAGCAGTACTTC

d_gene: -
j_gene: TRBJ2-2
abundance: -
v_gene: TRBV27
CDR3aa: CASSKSGTANTGELFF
CDR3nt: TGTGCCAGCAGTAAGTCAGGAACAGCGAACACCGGGGAGCTGTTTTTT

d_gene: -
j_gene: TRBJ2-2
abundance: -
v_gene: TRBV7-2
CDR3aa: CASSLVPRTGELFF
CDR3nt: TGTGCCAGCAGCTTAGTTCCTCGCACCGGGGAGCTGTTTTTT

d_gene: -
j_gene: TRBJ2-7
abundance: -
v_gene: TRBV11-2
CDR3aa: CASSLVRGAGYEQYF
CDR3nt: TGTGCCAGCAGCTTAGTCCGCGGGGCGGGCTACGAGCAGTACTTC

d_gene: -
j_gene: TRBJ2-2
abundance: -
v_gene: TRBV4-1
CDR3aa: CASSQEPNTGELFF
CDR3nt: TGCGCCAGCAGCCAAGAACCGAACACCGGGGAGCTGTTTTTT

d_gene: TRBD1
j_gene: TRBJ2-5
abundance: -
v_gene: TRBV18
CDR3aa: CASSTSGGQRGETQYF
CDR3nt: TGTGCCAGCTCAACCTCAGGGGGCCAAAGAGGAGAGACCCAGTACTTC

d_gene: TRBD2
j_gene: TRBJ2-1
abundance: -
v_gene: TRBV11-3
CDR3aa: CASSPRGTSGFNEQFF
CDR3nt: TGTGCCAGCAGCCCCCGGGGGACTAGCGGTTTCAATGAGCAGTTCTTC

d_gene: -
j_gene: TRBJ2-5
abundance: -
v_gene: TRBV7-3
CDR3aa: CASSGGLAETQYF
CDR3nt: TGTGCCAGCAGTGGGGGGCTGGCAGAGACCCAGTACTTC

d_gene: -
j_gene: TRBJ2-3
abundance: -
v_gene: TRBV9
CDR3aa: CASSDSAKTSLEEFFGVPDTQYF
CDR3nt: TGTGCCAGCAGCGATAGCGCCAAGACTAGTCTCGAAGAATTTTTCGGTGTTCCAGATACGCAGTATTTT

d_gene: TRBD2
j_gene: TRBJ2-3
abundance: -
v_gene: TRBV19
CDR3aa: CASSIRSGRVADTQYF
CDR3nt: TGTGCCAGTAGTATTCGGAGCGGGAGGGTGGCAGATACGCAGTATTTT

d_gene: -
j_gene: TRBJ1-2
abundance: -
v_gene: TRBV6-5
CDR3aa: CASSYDRNYGYTF
CDR3nt: TGTGCCAGCAGTTACGACAGGAACTATGGCTACACCTTC

d_gene: -
j_gene: TRBJ1-1
abundance: -
v_gene: TRBV6-1
CDR3aa: CASSERTVLGAFF
CDR3nt: TGTGCCAGCAGTGAAAGGACGGTCCTGGGAGCTTTCTTT

d_gene: -
j_gene: TRBJ2-7
abundance: -
v_gene: TRBV5-1
CDR3aa: CTSSWSGHEQYF
CDR3nt: TGCACCAGCAGCTGGAGCGGGCATGAGCAGTACTTC

d_gene: -
j_gene: TRBJ1-5
abundance: few
v_gene: TRBV5-1
CDR3aa: CASSLGGDPANQPQHF
CDR3nt: TGCGCCAGCAGCTTGGGGGGGGACCCCGCCAATCAGCCCCAGCATTTT

d_gene: TRBD1
j_gene: TRBJ2-3
abundance: -
v_gene: TRBV28
CDR3aa: CASSPPQGAADTQYF
CDR3nt: TGTGCCAGCAGTCCGCCACAGGGGGCGGCGGATACGCAGTATTTT

d_gene: TRBD1
j_gene: TRBJ1-2
abundance: -
v_gene: TRBV6-5
CDR3aa: CASSKRQGGGDGYTF
CDR3nt: TGTGCCAGCAGTAAAAGACAGGGCGGGGGTGATGGCTACACCTTC

d_gene: -
j_gene: TRBJ1-5
abundance: -
v_gene: TRBV19
CDR3aa: CASTQGIHQPQHF
CDR3nt: TGTGCCAGTACTCAGGGGATTCATCAGCCCCAGCATTTT

d_gene: TRBD1
j_gene: TRBJ1-5
abundance: -
v_gene: TRBV6-5
CDR3aa: CASSYSAGGHQPQHF
CDR3nt: TGTGCCAGCAGTTACTCGGCAGGGGGGCATCAGCCCCAGCATTTT

d_gene: -
j_gene: TRBJ1-2
abundance: once
v_gene: TRBV6-1
CDR3aa: CASSERTGGYTF
CDR3nt: TGTGCCAGCAGTGAACGTACGGGTGGCTACACCTTT

d_gene: -
j_gene: TRBJ2-2
abundance: -
v_gene: TRBV7-4
CDR3aa: CASSLPARGAGELFF
CDR3nt: TGTGCCAGCAGCTTACCGGCCAGGGGAGCAGGGGAGCTGTTTTTT

d_gene: TRBD1
j_gene: TRBJ1-1
abundance: -
v_gene: TRBV14
CDR3aa: CASSRQGAGTEAFF
CDR3nt: TGTGCCAGCAGCAGACAGGGGGCGGGCACTGAAGCTTTCTTT